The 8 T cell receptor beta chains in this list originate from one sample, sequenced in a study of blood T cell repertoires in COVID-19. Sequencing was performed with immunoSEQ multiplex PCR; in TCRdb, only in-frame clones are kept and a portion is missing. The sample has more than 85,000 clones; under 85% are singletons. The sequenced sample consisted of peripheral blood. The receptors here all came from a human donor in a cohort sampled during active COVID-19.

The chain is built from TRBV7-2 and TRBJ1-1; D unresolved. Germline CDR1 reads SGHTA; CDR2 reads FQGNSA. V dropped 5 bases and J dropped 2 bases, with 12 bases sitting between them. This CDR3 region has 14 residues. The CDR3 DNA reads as TGTGCCAGCAGCAAACAGCTGTTCAACACTGAAGCTTTCTTT. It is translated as CASSKQLFNTEAFF.

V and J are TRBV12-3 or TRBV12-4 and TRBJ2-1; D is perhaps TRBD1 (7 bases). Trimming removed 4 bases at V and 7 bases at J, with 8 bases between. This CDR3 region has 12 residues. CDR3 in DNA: TGTGCCAGCAGTTCAGGGGGGAATGAGCAGTTCTTC. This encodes CASSSGGNEQFF.

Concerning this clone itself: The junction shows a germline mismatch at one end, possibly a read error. The DNA for the CDR3 is TGTGCCAGCAGCGGTACAGGGATAAATGGAAAACTGTTTTTT. It specifies CASSGTGINGKLFF. The chain employs TRBV7-9 and TRBJ1-4; D perhaps matches TRBD1 (6 bases). The V gene's germline CDR1 is SEHNR and CDR2 FQNEAQ (reference sequence). The CDR3 contains 14 residues. Together with reference TRBV7-9 and TRBJ1-4, the CDR3 gives the full variable domain: DTGVSQNPRHKITKRGQNVTFRCDPISEHNRLYWYRQTLGQGPEFLTYFQNEAQLEKSRLLSDRFSAERPKGSFSTLEIQRTEQGDSAMYLCASSGTGINGKLFFGSGTQLSVL.

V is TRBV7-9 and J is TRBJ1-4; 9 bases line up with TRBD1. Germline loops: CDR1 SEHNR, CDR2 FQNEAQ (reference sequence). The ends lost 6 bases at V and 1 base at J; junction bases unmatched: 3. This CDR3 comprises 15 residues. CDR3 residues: CASSPTGGTNEKLFF. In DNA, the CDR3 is TGTGCCAGCAGTCCGACAGGGGGAACTAATGAAAAACTGTTTTTT.

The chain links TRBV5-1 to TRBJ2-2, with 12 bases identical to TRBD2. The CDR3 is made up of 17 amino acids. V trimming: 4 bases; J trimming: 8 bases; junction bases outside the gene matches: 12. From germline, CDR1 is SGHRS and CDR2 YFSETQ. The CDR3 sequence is CASSRTSGVLEEGELFF. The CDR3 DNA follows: TGCGCCAGCAGCAGGACTAGCGGGGTACTGGAGGAGGGGGAGCTGTTTTTT.

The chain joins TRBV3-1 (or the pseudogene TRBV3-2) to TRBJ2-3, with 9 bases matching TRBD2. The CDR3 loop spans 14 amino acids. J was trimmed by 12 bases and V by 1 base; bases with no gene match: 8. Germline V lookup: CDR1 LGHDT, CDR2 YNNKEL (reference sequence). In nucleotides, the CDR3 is TGTGCCAGCAGCCAAGTATATGGGCGGGAGGGCCAGTATTTT. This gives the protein CASSQVYGREGQYF.

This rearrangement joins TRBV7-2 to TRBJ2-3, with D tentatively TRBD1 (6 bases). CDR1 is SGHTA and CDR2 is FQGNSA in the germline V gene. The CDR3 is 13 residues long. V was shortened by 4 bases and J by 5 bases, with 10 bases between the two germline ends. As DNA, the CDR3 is TGTGCCAGCAGCTCCTACAGGGAAGATACGCAGTATTTT. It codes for CASSSYREDTQYF.

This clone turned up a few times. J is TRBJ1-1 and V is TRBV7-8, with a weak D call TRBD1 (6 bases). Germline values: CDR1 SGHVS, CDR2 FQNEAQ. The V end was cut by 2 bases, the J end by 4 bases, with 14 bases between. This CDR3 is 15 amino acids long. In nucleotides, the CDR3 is TGTGCCAGCAGCTTAAGCGGACAGCAGCCCACTGAAGCTTTCTTT. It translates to CASSLSGQQPTEAFF.